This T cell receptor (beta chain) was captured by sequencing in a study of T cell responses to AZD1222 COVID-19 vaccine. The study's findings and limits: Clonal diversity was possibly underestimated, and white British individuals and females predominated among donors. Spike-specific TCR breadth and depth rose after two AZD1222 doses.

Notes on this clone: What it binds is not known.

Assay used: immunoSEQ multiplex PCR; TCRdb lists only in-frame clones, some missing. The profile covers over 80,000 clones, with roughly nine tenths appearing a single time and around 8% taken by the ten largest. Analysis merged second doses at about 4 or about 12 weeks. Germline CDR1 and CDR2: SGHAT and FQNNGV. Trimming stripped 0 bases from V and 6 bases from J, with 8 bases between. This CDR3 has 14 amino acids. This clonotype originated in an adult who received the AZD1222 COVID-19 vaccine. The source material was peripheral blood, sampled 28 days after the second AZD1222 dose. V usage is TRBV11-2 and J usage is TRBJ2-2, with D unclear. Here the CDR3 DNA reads TGTGCCAGCAGCTTAGATAAAGTGGCCGGGGAGCTGTTTTTT. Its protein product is CASSLDKVAGELFF.